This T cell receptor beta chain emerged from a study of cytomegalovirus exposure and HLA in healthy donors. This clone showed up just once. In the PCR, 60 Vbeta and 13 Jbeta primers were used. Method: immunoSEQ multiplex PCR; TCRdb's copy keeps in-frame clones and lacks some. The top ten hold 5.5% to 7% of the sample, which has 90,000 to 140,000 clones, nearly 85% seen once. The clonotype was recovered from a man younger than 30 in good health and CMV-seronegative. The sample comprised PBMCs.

In nucleotides, the CDR3 is TGTGCCAGCAGCCAAGGTACTCTTAGCACAGATACGCAGTATTTT. It encodes CASSQGTLSTDTQYF. The rearrangement uses TRBV14 and TRBJ2-3; unclear D gene. The CDR3 has 15 amino acids. The V end lost 1 base, the J end lost 0 bases, and 8 bases lay between the germline ends. Germline V gives CDR1 SGHDN, CDR2 FVKESK.